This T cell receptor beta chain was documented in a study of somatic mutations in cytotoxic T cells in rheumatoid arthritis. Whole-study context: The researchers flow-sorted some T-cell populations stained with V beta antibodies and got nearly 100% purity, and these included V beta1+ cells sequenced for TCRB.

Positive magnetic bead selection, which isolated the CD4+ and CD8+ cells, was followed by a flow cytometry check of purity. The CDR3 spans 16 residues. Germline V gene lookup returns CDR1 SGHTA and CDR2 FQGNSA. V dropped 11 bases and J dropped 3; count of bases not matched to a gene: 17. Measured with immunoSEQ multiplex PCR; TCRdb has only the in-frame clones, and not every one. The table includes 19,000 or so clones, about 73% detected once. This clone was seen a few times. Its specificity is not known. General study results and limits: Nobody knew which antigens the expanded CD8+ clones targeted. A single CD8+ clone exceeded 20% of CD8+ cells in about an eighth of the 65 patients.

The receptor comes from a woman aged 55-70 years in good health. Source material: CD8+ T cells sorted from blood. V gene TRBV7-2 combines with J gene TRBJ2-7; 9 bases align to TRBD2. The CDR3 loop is CACPRGSGRPSYEQYF. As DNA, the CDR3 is TGTGCCTGCCCTAGGGGGAGCGGGAGGCCCAGCTACGAGCAGTACTTC.